These 16 T cell receptor beta chains were all obtained from the same sample, sequenced in a study of CD8 T cells in Susac syndrome. RNA amounts of about 0.5 to 1 ug underwent reverse transcription with random hexamers. From the immunoSEQ multiplex PCR reads, TCRdb called clonotypes with MiXCR, one entry per CDR3 protein. Found here are about 210,000 distinct CDR3 sequences, 95% of them singletons; the top ten hold 0.08% to 0.095%. The specimen was CD4+ T cells from PBMCs. These receptors were collected from a human donor with multiple sclerosis.

The chain recombines TRBV3-1 with TRBJ2-3; the match to TRBD2 covers 9 bases. This CDR3 comprises 17 residues. Trimming removed 0 bases from V and 8 bases from J; junction bases left unmatched: 12. Per the germline V gene, CDR1 is LGHDT and CDR2 is YNNKEL (reference sequence). The CDR3 here is CASSQERGGRLVGTQYF. In DNA, the CDR3 is TGTGCCAGCAGCCAAGAGCGGGGGGGCCGGTTAGTGGGTACGCAGTATTTT.

The chain uses TRBV4-2 and TRBJ2-1, with D possibly being TRBD2 (6 bases). CDR1 and CDR2 (germline): LGHNA, YNFKEQ. Trimming cost V 1 base and J 8 bases, with 21 bases left between them. The CDR3 contains 17 residues. CDR3 amino acids: CASSQGGTPLSPDEQFF. The CDR3, as DNA: TGTGCCAGCAGCCAAGGAGGGACTCCTTTGTCCCCGGATGAGCAGTTCTTC.

The V gene is TRBV7-9, the J gene TRBJ2-7; D tentatively reads TRBD1 or TRBD2 (5 bases each). V gave up 2 bases and J gave up 6 bases, with 11 bases separating them. Per germline, CDR1 SEHNR and CDR2 FQNEAQ (reference sequence). The CDR3 length is 13 residues. The CDR3 sequence: CASSLLGAPEQYF. The CDR3 DNA is TGTGCCAGCAGCTTACTCGGGGCCCCCGAGCAGTACTTC.

The J gene is TRBJ1-3, the V gene TRBV30; D might be TRBD1 (5 bases). Trimming removed 4 bases from V and 0 bases from J, with 10 bases in between. Per germline, CDR1 GTSNPN and CDR2 SVGIG (reference sequence). The CDR3 extends over 14 amino acids. CDR3 DNA: TGTGCCTGGAACCAGGGACTCTCTGGAAACACCATATATTTT. This encodes CAWNQGLSGNTIYF.

This chain connects TRBV9 to TRBJ2-2; a weak D match, TRBD2 (5 bases). Germline CDR1 reads SGDLS; CDR2 reads YYNGEE. The length of the CDR3 is 15 residues. V dropped 0 bases and J dropped 4 bases, with 10 bases sitting between them. Here the CDR3 reads CASSVEGVSTGELFF. The CDR3 DNA is TGTGCCAGCAGCGTAGAGGGAGTGTCCACCGGGGAGCTGTTTTTT. Filled out from reference TRBV9 and TRBJ2-2, the complete variable domain reads DSGVTQTPKHLITATGQRVTLRCSPRSGDLSVYWYQQSLDQGLQFLIQYYNGEERAKGNILERFSAQQFPDLHSELNLSSLELGDSALYFCASSVEGVSTGELFFGEGSRLTVL.

V and J are TRBV20-1 and TRBJ2-3; 10 bases are shared with TRBD2. The CDR3 totals 14 residues. CDR1 and CDR2 (germline): DFQATT, SNEGSKA (reference sequence). V dropped 7 bases and J dropped 6; count of bases not matched to a gene: 10. This CDR3 reads CSGLTSGKSDTQYF. DNA for the CDR3: TGCAGTGGCCTTACTAGCGGGAAATCGGATACGCAGTATTTT.

The CDR3 DNA reads TGTGCCAGCAGTTTAGTCGAGGCGGGGGGCTACACCTTC. Translation: CASSLVEAGGYTF. V usage is TRBV12-3 or TRBV12-4 and J usage is TRBJ1-2, with D uncertain. Trimming took off 1 base at V and 8 bases at J, with 11 bases between the two ends. This CDR3 region has 13 residues.

DNA for the CDR3: TGTGCCAGCAGCACCCGGGACAGACTGAATGGCTACACCTTC. This translates into CASSTRDRLNGYTF. This chain joins TRBV9 and TRBJ1-2; 7 nucleotides match TRBD1. The trim removed 4 bases at V and 6 bases at J, leaving 9 bases unmatched. The CDR3 extends over 14 amino acids. CDR1 is SGDLS, CDR2 YYNGEE, per germline.

This rearrangement joins TRBV20-1 to TRBJ2-4; 11 nucleotides agree with TRBD2. CDR1 DFQATT and CDR2 SNEGSKA come from the germline V gene (reference sequence). This CDR3 is 13 amino acids long. V dropped 4 bases and J dropped 8; count of bases not matched to a gene: 4. The CDR3 loop is CSATLAGVYIQYF. CDR3 nucleotide sequence: TGCAGTGCTACACTAGCGGGAGTTTACATTCAGTACTTC.

V gene TRBV30 combines with J gene TRBJ2-1; D gene uncertain. The CDR3 consists of 11 residues. V lost 3 bases and J lost 10, with 10 bases in between. CDR1 GTSNPN and CDR2 SVGIG come from the germline V gene (reference sequence). The CDR3 reads CAWSPEGEQFF. The CDR3 region has the DNA TGTGCCTGGAGCCCAGAAGGGGAGCAGTTCTTC.

J is TRBJ1-2 and V is TRBV7-8, with 8 bases fitting TRBD1. This CDR3 region has 15 residues. The V gene end was trimmed by 5 bases and the J gene end by 5 bases; junction bases not matched to a gene: 10. CDR1 and CDR2 (germline): SGHVS, FQNEAQ. The CDR3 reads CASSPETGADYGYTF. The DNA of the CDR3 is TGTGCCAGCAGCCCCGAGACAGGGGCGGATTATGGCTACACCTTC. Full variable domain (missing parts from reference TRBV7-8 and TRBJ1-2): GAGVSQSPRYKVAKRGQDVALRCDPISGHVSLFWYQQALGQGPEFLTYFQNEAQLDKSGLPSDRFFAERPEGSVSTLKIQRTQQEDSAVYLCASSPETGADYGYTFGSGTRLTVV.

The chain joins TRBV9 to TRBJ1-1, with D unresolved. Germline V gene lookup returns CDR1 SGDLS and CDR2 YYNGEE. The CDR3 consists of 13 residues. Deletions cut 0 bases from V and 0 bases from J, with 3 bases between. The CDR3 loop is CASSVDLNTEAFF. For the CDR3, the DNA is TGTGCCAGCAGCGTAGACCTGAACACTGAAGCTTTCTTT.

This clonotype was seen just once. J is TRBJ2-7 and V is TRBV30, with 10 bases that match TRBD1. Germline CDR1 reads GTSNPN; CDR2 reads SVGIG (reference sequence). V dropped 3 bases and J dropped 5; count of bases not matched to a gene: 10. CDR3 length: 15 amino acids. CDR3 in DNA: TGTGCCTGGAGAGGCAAGGGACAGGGGCGGCACGAGCAGTACTTC. Protein product: CAWRGKGQGRHEQYF.

This CDR3 is CASSLGRTYGYTF. CDR3 DNA: TGTGCCAGCAGCCTGGGCCGGACCTATGGCTACACCTTC. J is TRBJ1-2 and V is TRBV7-9, with no clear D. The CDR3 has 13 residues. V dropped 5 bases and J dropped 4 bases, with 11 bases sitting between them. Germline V CDR1 and CDR2: SEHNR, FQNEAQ (reference sequence).

The chain uses TRBV20-1 and TRBJ2-1; D uncertain. In germline, CDR1 is DFQATT, CDR2 SNEGSKA (reference sequence). V lost 5 bases and J 4 bases, leaving 18 bases between the germline ends. The CDR3 contains 15 residues. The CDR3 is CSADTGQPAYNEQFF. CDR3 DNA: TGCAGTGCTGATACCGGGCAGCCGGCGTACAATGAGCAGTTCTTC.

V gene TRBV29-1 combines with J gene TRBJ2-5, with D perhaps matching TRBD1 or TRBD2 (7 bases each). The CDR3 spans 13 residues. The germline V gene has CDR1 SQVTM and CDR2 ANQGSEA. Trimming stripped 5 bases from V and 4 bases from J, with 14 bases between. The CDR3 loop reads CSVRQGGGETQYF. In DNA, the CDR3 is TGCAGCGTTCGACAGGGCGGGGGAGAGACCCAGTACTTC. Full variable domain (rest looked up from reference TRBV29-1 and TRBJ2-5): SAVISQKPSRDICQRGTSLTIQCQVDSQVTMMFWYRQQPGQSLTLIATANQGSEATYESGFVIDKFPISRPNLTFSTLTVSNMSPEDSSIYLCSVRQGGGETQYFGPGTRLLVL.